This section outlines one TCR beta chain sequence together with its context. This entry is derived from a study of blood T cell repertoires in COVID-19. Study at large: Sites in the United States, Italy and Spain provided acute and convalescent COVID-19 samples. The analysed material was cDNA or gDNA that came from T cells, B-cell-depleted T cells, or PBMCs.

This CDR3 has 16 residues. Germline CDR1 and CDR2: SGHAT and FQNNGV. V trimming: 5 bases; J trimming: 2 bases; junction bases outside the gene matches: 11. Original data processing: Estimates of nucleated cell counts were drawn from the amplification of reference gene primers. TCRdb keeps only in-frame clones here, not all; method: immunoSEQ multiplex PCR. V and J calls and clone size are copied from that table; D and trimming were computed from the DNA. Of around 250,000 clones listed, around 80% are singletons. What was sequenced was peripheral blood. The clonotype was recovered from a young woman with acute or convalescent COVID-19. V and J are TRBV11-2 and TRBJ1-2, with 7 positions matching TRBD1. The DNA for the CDR3 is TGTGCCAGCAGCCTCGGCCAGGGGGTACAAAACTATGGCTACACCTTC. Its translation: CASSLGQGVQNYGYTF.